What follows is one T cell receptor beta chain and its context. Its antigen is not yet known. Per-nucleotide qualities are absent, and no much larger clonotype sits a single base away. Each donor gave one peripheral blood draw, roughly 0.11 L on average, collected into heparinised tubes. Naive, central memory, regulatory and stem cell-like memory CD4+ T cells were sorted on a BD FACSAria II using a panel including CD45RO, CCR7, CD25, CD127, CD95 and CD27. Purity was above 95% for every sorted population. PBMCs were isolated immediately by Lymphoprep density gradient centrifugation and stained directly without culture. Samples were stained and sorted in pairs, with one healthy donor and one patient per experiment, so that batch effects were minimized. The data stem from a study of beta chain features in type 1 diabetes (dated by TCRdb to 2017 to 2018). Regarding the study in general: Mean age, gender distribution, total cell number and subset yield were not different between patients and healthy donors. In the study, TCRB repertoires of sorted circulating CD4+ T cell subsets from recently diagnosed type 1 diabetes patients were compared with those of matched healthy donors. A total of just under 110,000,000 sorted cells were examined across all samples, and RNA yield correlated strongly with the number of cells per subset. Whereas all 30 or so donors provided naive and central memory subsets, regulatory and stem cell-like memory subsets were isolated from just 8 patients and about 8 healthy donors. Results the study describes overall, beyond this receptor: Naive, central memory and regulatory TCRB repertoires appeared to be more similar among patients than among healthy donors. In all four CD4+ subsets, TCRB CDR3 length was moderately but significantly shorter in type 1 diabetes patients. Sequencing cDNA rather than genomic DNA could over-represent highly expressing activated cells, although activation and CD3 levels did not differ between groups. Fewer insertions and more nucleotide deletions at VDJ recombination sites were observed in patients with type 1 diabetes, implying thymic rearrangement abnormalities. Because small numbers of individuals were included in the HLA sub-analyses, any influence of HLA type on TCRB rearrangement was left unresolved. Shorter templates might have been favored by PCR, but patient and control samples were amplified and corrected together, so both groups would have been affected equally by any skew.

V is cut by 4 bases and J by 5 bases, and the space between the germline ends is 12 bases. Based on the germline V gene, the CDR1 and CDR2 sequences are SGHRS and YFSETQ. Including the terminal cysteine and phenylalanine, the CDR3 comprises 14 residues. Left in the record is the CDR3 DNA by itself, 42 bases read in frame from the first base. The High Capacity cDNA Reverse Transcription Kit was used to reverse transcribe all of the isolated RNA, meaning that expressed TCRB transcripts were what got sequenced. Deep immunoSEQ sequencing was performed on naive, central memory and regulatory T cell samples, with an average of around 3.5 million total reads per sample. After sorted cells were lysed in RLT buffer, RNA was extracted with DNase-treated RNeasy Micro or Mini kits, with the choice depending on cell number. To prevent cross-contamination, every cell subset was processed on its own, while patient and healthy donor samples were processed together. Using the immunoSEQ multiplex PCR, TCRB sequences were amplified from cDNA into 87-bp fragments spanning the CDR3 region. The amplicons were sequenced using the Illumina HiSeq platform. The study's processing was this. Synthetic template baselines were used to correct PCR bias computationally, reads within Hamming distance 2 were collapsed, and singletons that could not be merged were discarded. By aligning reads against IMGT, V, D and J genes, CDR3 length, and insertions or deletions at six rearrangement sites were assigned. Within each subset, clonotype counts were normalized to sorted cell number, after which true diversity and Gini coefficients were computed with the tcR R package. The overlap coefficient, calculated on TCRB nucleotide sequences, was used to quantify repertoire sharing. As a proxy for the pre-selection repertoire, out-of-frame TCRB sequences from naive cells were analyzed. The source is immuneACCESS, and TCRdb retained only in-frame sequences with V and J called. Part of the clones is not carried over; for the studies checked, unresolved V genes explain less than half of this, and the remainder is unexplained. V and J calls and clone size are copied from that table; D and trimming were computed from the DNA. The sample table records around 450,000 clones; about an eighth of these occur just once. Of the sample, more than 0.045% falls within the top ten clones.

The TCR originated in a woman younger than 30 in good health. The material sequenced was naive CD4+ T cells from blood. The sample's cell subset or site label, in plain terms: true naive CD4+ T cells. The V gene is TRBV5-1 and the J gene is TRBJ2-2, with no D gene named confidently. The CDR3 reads CASSAVRLTGELFF. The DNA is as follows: TGCGCCAGCAGCGCCGTGAGGTTGACCGGGGAGCTGTTTTTT. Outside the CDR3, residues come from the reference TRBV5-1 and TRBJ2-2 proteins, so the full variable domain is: KAGVTQTPRYLIKTRGQQVTLSCSPISGHRSVSWYQQTPGQGLQFLFEYFSETQRNKGNFPGRFSGRQFSNSRSEMNVSTLELGDSALYLCASSAVRLTGELFFGEGSRLTVL.